This entry lists 28 T cell receptor beta chains sequenced from one sample in a study of T cell responses to AZD1222 COVID-19 vaccine. Assay used: immunoSEQ multiplex PCR; TCRdb lists only in-frame clones, some missing. The sample yields about 140,000 clones, 84% seen once. The sample consisted of peripheral blood, taken on day 0 of AZD1222 vaccination. These receptors were taken from an adult in good health.

The V gene is TRBV28, the J gene TRBJ2-1; 15 bases map to TRBD2. V gave up 1 base and J gave up 8 bases; unmatched junction bases: 9. CDR3 length equals 18 residues. CDR1 is MDHEN, CDR2 SYDVKM, per germline. The CDR3 is CASSLSGLAGGPRDEQFF. CDR3 DNA: TGTGCCAGCAGTTTATCCGGACTAGCGGGGGGGCCTCGGGATGAGCAGTTCTTC.

The V call is TRBV28, the J call TRBJ1-2; possibly TRBD1 for D (5 bases). The V gene's germline CDR1 is MDHEN and CDR2 SYDVKM. Trimming left V 3 bases short and J 7 bases short, with 33 bases between. The CDR3 has 20 residues. CDR3 DNA sequence: TGTGCCAGCAGTTTCCTAAAGGGCAGGGCTGGGGCGCGAGGAGGATCTGGCTACACCTTC. Translated, it gives CASSFLKGRAGARGGSGYTF.

The V call is TRBV6-5, the J call TRBJ2-1, with TRBD2 matching 11 bases. This CDR3 has 15 residues. Germline V CDR1 and CDR2: MNHEY, SVGAGI. Trimming took 4 bases from V and 2 from J; bases not matched to a gene: 1. CDR3 in DNA: TGTGCCAGCAGTTTTAGCGGGGGGGCCTACAATGAGCAGTTCTTC. This gives the protein CASSFSGGAYNEQFF.

This clone turned up a few times. This sequence joins TRBV9 and TRBJ1-5; D remains ambiguous. This CDR3 is built from 14 residues. Germline loops: CDR1 SGDLS, CDR2 YYNGEE. V was cut by 0 bases and J by 5 bases, with 9 bases left in between. The CDR3 reads CASSVGWGDQPQHF. The CDR3 DNA sequence: TGTGCCAGCAGCGTAGGATGGGGTGATCAGCCCCAGCATTTT.

This clone was detected a few times. This chain uses TRBV10-3 with TRBJ2-7; D call uncertain. V was shortened by 2 bases and J by 3 bases, with 11 bases between the two germline ends. CDR3 length: 14 amino acids. The germline V gene has CDR1 ENHRY and CDR2 SYGVKD. The CDR3 loop reads CAISEGQERYEQYF. CDR3 in DNA: TGTGCCATCAGTGAGGGGCAGGAACGCTACGAGCAGTACTTC.

Remarks on this clone: Other DNA sequences of this sample code for an identical CDR3. The chain uses TRBV5-1 and TRBJ2-5, with 7 positions matching TRBD1. Germline CDR1 SGHRS, CDR2 YFSETQ. The CDR3 spans 15 residues. J gave up 1 base and V 0 bases, and 3 bases lay outside the gene matches. CDR3 in amino acids: CASSLDPGGQETQYF. The CDR3 DNA follows: TGCGCCAGCAGCTTGGACCCAGGGGGCCAAGAGACCCAGTACTTC.

V is TRBV11-2 and J is TRBJ1-4; 7 nucleotides line up with TRBD1. The CDR3 covers 16 residues. Unmatched junction bases numbered 11, after V lost 5 bases and J lost 5 bases. Germline V lookup: CDR1 SGHAT, CDR2 FQNNGV. In nucleotides, the CDR3 is TGTGCCAGCAGCAAGAAAGGACAGGACAGAAATGAAAAACTGTTTTTT. It codes for CASSKKGQDRNEKLFF.

This clone was detected only a few times. V and J are TRBV6-5 and TRBJ1-4; possibly TRBD1 for D (6 bases). Germline CDR1 reads MNHEY; CDR2 reads SVGAGI. Trimming took 8 bases from V and 8 from J, leaving 21 bases between them. The length of the CDR3 is 15 residues. Here the CDR3 reads CASRTRGPGEEKLFF. The CDR3 coding sequence is TGTGCCAGCCGAACCCGGGGCCCAGGGGAGGAAAAACTGTTTTTT.

The rearrangement uses TRBV9 and TRBJ2-2, with unresolved D. The V and J ends lost 3 bases and 3 bases respectively, with 6 bases between them. The germline CDR1 and CDR2 sequences are SGDLS and YYNGEE. This CDR3 comprises 13 residues. CDR3 bases: TGTGCCAGCAGCGACAGAGACACCGGGGAGCTGTTTTTT. This sequence encodes CASSDRDTGELFF.

This clone was detected only a few times. The chain recombines TRBV4-1 with TRBJ1-6; no firm D call. The CDR3 runs 15 residues. V was trimmed by 0 bases and J by 9 bases, leaving 12 bases between them. The V gene's germline CDR1 is MGHRA and CDR2 YSYEKL. CDR3 nucleotides: TGCGCCAGCAGCCAAGATCACGGTGTAGGTTCACCCCTCCACTTT. This codes for CASSQDHGVGSPLHF.

The chain has TRBV9 and TRBJ2-1, with TRBD2 matching over 11 bases. The V gene end was trimmed by 1 base and the J gene end by 7 bases; junction bases not matched to a gene: 10. The CDR3 totals 17 residues. Germline V CDR1 and CDR2: SGDLS, YYNGEE. The CDR3 protein is CASSVIRGSSGGNEQFF. The CDR3 nucleotides are TGTGCCAGCAGCGTAATTAGGGGATCTAGCGGGGGGAATGAGCAGTTCTTC.

This chain connects TRBV2 to TRBJ2-2; D might be TRBD1 (6 bases). Trimming cost V 11 bases and J 2 bases, with 18 bases left between them. The CDR3 loop spans 15 amino acids. Germline-derived CDR1 and CDR2 are SNHLY and FYNNEI. The CDR3, as DNA: TGTGCCGGAACCGGGACAAAGGCTAACACCGGGGAGCTGTTTTTT. Translating gives CAGTGTKANTGELFF.

The genes are TRBV5-6 and TRBJ1-5; TRBD1 aligns across 9 bases. This CDR3 region has 17 residues. CDR1 and CDR2 from the germline V gene are SGHDT and YYEEEE. V gave up 3 bases and J gave up 4 bases; unmatched junction bases: 11. The CDR3 protein is CASSSKFTGTGNQPQHF. In nucleotides, the CDR3 is TGTGCCAGCAGCTCTAAATTTACCGGGACAGGGAATCAGCCCCAGCATTTT.

The chain joins TRBV30 to TRBJ1-1, with TRBD1 as a possible D gene (6 bases). CDR1 and CDR2 (germline): GTSNPN, SVGIG (reference sequence). The CDR3 contains 15 residues. The V end was cut by 1 base, the J end by 5 bases, with 17 bases between. CDR3 nucleotide sequence: TGTGCCTGGAGTGCTCGCAGGGGTTCGGTTACTGAAGCTTTCTTT. It specifies CAWSARRGSVTEAFF.

The V and J genes are TRBV12-3 or TRBV12-4 and TRBJ2-7; D remains unclear. The CDR3 length is 12 residues. V lost 5 bases and J lost 4, with 9 bases in between. Here the CDR3 DNA reads TGTGCCAGCAGTCCCTGGGCGTACGAGCAGTACTTC. Translating gives CASSPWAYEQYF.

The chain links TRBV28 to TRBJ2-5; 12 bases align to TRBD2. V shed 4 bases and J 1 base; nucleotides not matched to a gene: 4. The germline V gene has CDR1 MDHEN and CDR2 SYDVKM. The CDR3 extends over 16 amino acids. CDR3 bases: TGTGCCAGCAGTTCCAGGACTAGCGGGGCCCAAGAGACCCAGTACTTC. Protein: CASSSRTSGAQETQYF.

This rearrangement joins TRBV15 to TRBJ1-1; possibly TRBD1 for D (6 bases). The V gene lost 1 base and the J gene lost 1 base, with 10 bases spanning the gap. Germline V CDR1 and CDR2: LNHNV, YYDKDF (reference sequence). This CDR3 spans 15 amino acids. Here the CDR3 DNA reads TGTGCCACCAGCAGAGCAGGGGCTTCGAACACTGAAGCTTTCTTT. It encodes CATSRAGASNTEAFF.

The gene calls are TRBV5-6 and TRBJ2-7; D tentatively fits TRBD1 or TRBD2 (5 bases each). The V end lost 3 bases, the J end lost 0 bases, and 22 bases lay between the germline ends. The CDR3 runs 18 residues. Germline V lookup: CDR1 SGHDT, CDR2 YYEEEE. CDR3 DNA sequence: TGTGCCAGCAGCTCGGCTTTCTCGTGGGGACGGAGCTCCTACGAGCAGTACTTC. This sequence encodes CASSSAFSWGRSSYEQYF. Combining the CDR3 with reference TRBV5-6 and TRBJ2-7 gives the whole variable domain DAGVTQSPTHLIKTRGQQVTLRCSPKSGHDTVSWYQQALGQGPQFIFQYYEEEERQRGNFPDRFSGHQFPNYSSELNVNALLLGDSALYLCASSSAFSWGRSSYEQYFGPGTRLTVT.

The chain recombines TRBV5-1 with TRBJ2-7, with D tentatively TRBD1 (6 bases). This CDR3 is built from 13 residues. Germline values: CDR1 SGHRS, CDR2 YFSETQ. V was trimmed by 0 bases and J by 5 bases, leaving 9 bases between them. CDR3 nucleotide sequence: TGCGCCAGCAGCTTGGTACAGGGAAACGAGCAGTACTTC. It is translated as CASSLVQGNEQYF.

The chain couples TRBV2 to TRBJ1-1; TRBD1 matches 7 bases. The CDR3 has 15 amino acids. V was pared by 4 bases and J by 0 bases, with 5 bases of the junction left unmatched. Germline-derived CDR1 and CDR2 are SNHLY and FYNNEI. The CDR3 coding sequence is TGTGCCAGCAGTGGACAGGGTTTTCTGAACACTGAAGCTTTCTTT. It encodes CASSGQGFLNTEAFF.

This clone occurred a few times. This chain connects TRBV5-1 to TRBJ1-2; 12 nucleotides align to TRBD1. Germline CDR1 is SGHRS and CDR2 is YFSETQ. The CDR3 has 14 residues. Unmatched junction bases numbered 5, after V lost 5 bases and J lost 6 bases. Here the CDR3 reads CASRKGQGADGYTF. The CDR3 DNA sequence: TGCGCCAGCAGGAAGGGACAGGGGGCCGATGGCTACACCTTC.

The chain couples TRBV9 to TRBJ2-1; D ambiguous. The CDR3 runs 14 residues. Trimming took 4 bases from V and 0 from J, leaving 8 bases between them. Germline V lookup: CDR1 SGDLS, CDR2 YYNGEE. The CDR3: CASSSGSSYNEQFF. The CDR3 DNA reads TGTGCCAGCAGCTCGGGTAGCTCCTACAATGAGCAGTTCTTC.

The genes are TRBV27 and TRBJ1-2; D unresolved. Germline CDR1 reads MNHEY; CDR2 reads SMNVEV (reference sequence). This CDR3 region has 13 residues. Trimming removed 0 bases from V and 2 bases from J, with 4 bases in between. The CDR3 DNA reads TGTGCCAGCAGTTTATCGATGAACTATGGCTACACCTTC. Translated: CASSLSMNYGYTF.

The chain uses TRBV15 and TRBJ1-4, with unresolved D. The V gene lost 0 bases and the J gene lost 0 bases, with 8 bases spanning the gap. This CDR3 is 16 amino acids long. The germline V gene has CDR1 LNHNV and CDR2 YYDKDF (reference sequence). CDR3 amino acids: CATSRDTAATNEKLFF. The CDR3 DNA follows: TGTGCCACCAGCAGAGACACGGCGGCAACTAATGAAAAACTGTTTTTT.

V usage is TRBV28 and J usage is TRBJ1-2, with 8 bases fitting TRBD1. This CDR3 region has 13 residues. The germline gives CDR1 MDHEN, CDR2 SYDVKM. The V segment lost 5 bases and the J segment 4 bases; nucleotides outside the gene matches: 3. The chain's CDR3 is CASSPGQVYGYTF. CDR3 sequence (DNA): TGTGCCAGCAGTCCGGGACAGGTCTATGGCTACACCTTC.

This clone was counted between two and nine times. This sequence joins TRBV5-5 and TRBJ2-5; D may be TRBD1 (5 bases). The germline V gene has CDR1 SGHKS and CDR2 YYEKEE (reference sequence). The length of the CDR3 is 13 residues. V lost 3 bases, J lost 1 base, and 7 bases lay in between. The CDR3 protein is CASSSDIQETQYF. The CDR3 coding sequence is TGTGCCAGCAGCTCGGACATCCAAGAGACCCAGTACTTC.

J is TRBJ1-2 and V is TRBV14; D remains unclear. This CDR3 is 12 amino acids long. V dropped 0 bases and J dropped 2 bases, with 1 base sitting between them. The germline V gene has CDR1 SGHDN and CDR2 FVKESK. The CDR3 DNA follows: TGTGCCAGCAGCCAAGAAAACTATGGCTACACCTTC. This gives the protein CASSQENYGYTF.

The chain recombines TRBV15 with TRBJ1-4; tentatively, D is TRBD1 (5 bases). V was clipped by 3 bases and J by 7 bases, with 21 bases between them. The CDR3 sequence is 17 residues long. Germline V gene data show CDR1 as LNHNV and CDR2 as YYDKDF (reference sequence). In DNA form, the CDR3 reads TGTGCCACCAGCAGCCCAATCTCAGGGAGGCGGGGTGAAAAACTGTTTTTT. Protein sequence: CATSSPISGRRGEKLFF.